Listed below are T cell receptor beta chains from one sample, sequenced in a study of T cell changes during pregnancy in multiple sclerosis. Method: immunoSEQ multiplex PCR; TCRdb's copy keeps in-frame clones and lacks some. The sample records about 83,000 clones, about 96% being singletons. Sequenced here: peripheral blood, sampled in the second trimester of pregnancy. All receptors come from a female donor with multiple sclerosis, enrolled in a pregnancy study. The CDR3 runs from the conserved cysteine through the conserved F or W. A D gene is named only where the DNA matches it firmly. Size values are once, few and many counts, or a class for expanded clones, and some rows have none.

v_call: TRBV13; clone_size: -; d_call: -; j_call: TRBJ1-2; cdr3_nt: TGTGCCAGCAGCCAGGGTTTGGGTCCCCTAAACTATGGCTACACCTTC; cdr3_aa: CASSQGLGPLNYGYTF
v_call: TRBV11-2; clone_size: -; d_call: -; j_call: TRBJ1-4; cdr3_nt: TGTGCCAGCAGTTCCCAGGGTTTGCAAAAACTGTTTTTT; cdr3_aa: CASSSQGLQKLFF
v_call: TRBV19; clone_size: once; d_call: TRBD1; j_call: TRBJ1-5; cdr3_nt: TGTGCCACCCGACAGGGGATCATACAGCCCCAGCATTTT; cdr3_aa: CATRQGIIQPQHF
v_call: TRBV2; clone_size: -; d_call: TRBD1; j_call: TRBJ2-6; cdr3_nt: TGTGCCAGCAGTTCCCCGGGACAGGTTTTCTCTGGGGCCAACGTCCTGACTTTC; cdr3_aa: CASSSPGQVFSGANVLTF
v_call: TRBV19; clone_size: once; d_call: -; j_call: TRBJ1-1; cdr3_nt: TGTGCCAGTAGCCCGCCGGGGGGGGGCACTGAAGCTTTCTTT; cdr3_aa: CASSPPGGGTEAFF
v_call: TRBV11-2; clone_size: -; d_call: TRBD2; j_call: TRBJ2-5; cdr3_nt: TGTGCCAGCAGCTTAGTAGCGGGAGGGCCCGGGACCCAGTACTTC; cdr3_aa: CASSLVAGGPGTQYF
v_call: TRBV29-1; clone_size: once; d_call: TRBD1; j_call: TRBJ2-5; cdr3_nt: TGCAGCGTTGGAGGACAGGCCCGGGGATTATTGGAGACCCAGTACTTC; cdr3_aa: CSVGGQARGLLETQYF
v_call: TRBV28; clone_size: -; d_call: TRBD2; j_call: TRBJ2-1; cdr3_nt: TGTGCCAGCAGTTTCGGACTAGCGGGAGATGAGCAGTTCTTC; cdr3_aa: CASSFGLAGDEQFF
v_call: TRBV5-1; clone_size: few; d_call: -; j_call: TRBJ2-7; cdr3_nt: TGCGCCAGCAGCTTGGGGACACCCGAGCAGTACTTC; cdr3_aa: CASSLGTPEQYF
v_call: TRBV7-2; clone_size: -; d_call: -; j_call: TRBJ1-1; cdr3_nt: TGTGCCAGCAGCGTGACAGTGAACACTGAAGCTTTCTTT; cdr3_aa: CASSVTVNTEAFF
v_call: TRBV19; clone_size: -; d_call: TRBD2; j_call: TRBJ2-3; cdr3_nt: TGTGCCAGTAGTGGGTCGTTGACTAGCGGGAGCACAGATACGCAGTATTTT; cdr3_aa: CASSGSLTSGSTDTQYF
v_call: TRBV30; clone_size: -; d_call: TRBD2; j_call: TRBJ2-2; cdr3_nt: TGTGCCTGGAGGGATTGGGGAGGGTCTGGGGGCACCGGGGAGCTGTTTTTT; cdr3_aa: CAWRDWGGSGGTGELFF
v_call: TRBV27; clone_size: -; d_call: -; j_call: TRBJ2-1; cdr3_nt: TGTGCCAGCAGTTACGGGAGTTCTCCCAATGAGCAGTTCTTC; cdr3_aa: CASSYGSSPNEQFF
v_call: TRBV6-5; clone_size: -; d_call: -; j_call: TRBJ2-7; cdr3_nt: TGTGCCAGCAGTTACACACAGGGTAGCTACGAGCAGTACTTC; cdr3_aa: CASSYTQGSYEQYF
v_call: TRBV4-2; clone_size: few; d_call: TRBD1; j_call: TRBJ2-5; cdr3_nt: TGTGCCAGCAGCCAGGTCGGGACAGAAGAGACCCAGTACTTC; cdr3_aa: CASSQVGTEETQYF
v_call: TRBV2; clone_size: -; d_call: -; j_call: TRBJ2-3; cdr3_nt: TGTGCCAGCAGTGCAAGCGGAATAAGCACAGATACGCAGTATTTT; cdr3_aa: CASSASGISTDTQYF
v_call: TRBV11-2; clone_size: -; d_call: TRBD2; j_call: TRBJ2-3; cdr3_nt: TGTGCCAGCAGCCCAACCGGGGGGAGTGGGGAAGATACGCAGTATTTT; cdr3_aa: CASSPTGGSGEDTQYF
v_call: TRBV19; clone_size: -; d_call: -; j_call: TRBJ2-2; cdr3_nt: TGTGCCAGTAGTATCACTAGCAGAAACACCGGGGAGCTGTTTTTT; cdr3_aa: CASSITSRNTGELFF
v_call: TRBV5-6; clone_size: -; d_call: -; j_call: TRBJ2-7; cdr3_nt: TGTGCCAGCAGCTTCGACAATGACGAGCAGTACTTC; cdr3_aa: CASSFDNDEQYF
v_call: TRBV9; clone_size: -; d_call: -; j_call: TRBJ2-7; cdr3_nt: TGTGCCAGCAGCCCTCGGACAGACTACGAGCAGTACTTC; cdr3_aa: CASSPRTDYEQYF
v_call: TRBV28; clone_size: -; d_call: -; j_call: TRBJ1-1; cdr3_nt: TGTGCCAGCAGCCGCGCCGACACTGAAGCTTTCTTT; cdr3_aa: CASSRADTEAFF
v_call: TRBV4-3; clone_size: -; d_call: TRBD1; j_call: TRBJ2-5; cdr3_nt: TGCGCCAGCAGCCAATTCCGGGACAGGGGAGGACTAATGGAGACCCAGTACTTC; cdr3_aa: CASSQFRDRGGLMETQYF
v_call: TRBV5-4; clone_size: -; d_call: TRBD1; j_call: TRBJ1-1; cdr3_nt: TGTGCCAGCAGCCTCCGGGACAGGGGGGCGTCGAACACTGAAGCTTTCTTT; cdr3_aa: CASSLRDRGASNTEAFF
v_call: TRBV29-1; clone_size: -; d_call: -; j_call: TRBJ2-3; cdr3_nt: TGCAGCGTTGTTTTAGCAGATACGCAGTATTTT; cdr3_aa: CSVVLADTQYF
v_call: TRBV5-1; clone_size: once; d_call: -; j_call: TRBJ2-2; cdr3_nt: TGCGCCAGCAGCTCGGATGGGCCCGGGGAGCTGTTTTTT; cdr3_aa: CASSSDGPGELFF
v_call: TRBV25-1; clone_size: -; d_call: -; j_call: TRBJ2-7; cdr3_nt: TGTGCCAGCAGTGAATCGATAGGGAGACTCTCCTACGAGCAGTACTTC; cdr3_aa: CASSESIGRLSYEQYF
v_call: TRBV6-4; clone_size: once; d_call: TRBD2; j_call: TRBJ2-1; cdr3_nt: TGTGCCAGCAGTGTAGGACTAGCGGGAGATGAGCAGTTCTTC; cdr3_aa: CASSVGLAGDEQFF
v_call: TRBV5-8; clone_size: -; d_call: TRBD2; j_call: TRBJ2-1; cdr3_nt: TGTGCCAGCAGCTCTACCCGACTAGCCCGGTACAATGAGCAGTTCTTC; cdr3_aa: CASSSTRLARYNEQFF
v_call: TRBV7-9; clone_size: -; d_call: TRBD1; j_call: TRBJ1-4; cdr3_nt: TGTGCCAGCAGCTTACAAAACTGGGACAGGGGGGAAAAACTGTTTTTT; cdr3_aa: CASSLQNWDRGEKLFF
v_call: TRBV21-1; clone_size: -; d_call: -; j_call: TRBJ2-1; cdr3_nt: -; cdr3_aa: CASSKFGQGSGEQFF
v_call: TRBV6-1; clone_size: -; d_call: TRBD2; j_call: TRBJ2-3; cdr3_nt: TGTGCCAGCAGTGTTTTAGCGGGAGGGCCCTCAGATACGCAGTATTTT; cdr3_aa: CASSVLAGGPSDTQYF
v_call: TRBV30; clone_size: -; d_call: TRBD2; j_call: TRBJ2-7; cdr3_nt: TGTGCCTTGGGGACTAGCGAGTTCTACGAGCAGTACTTC; cdr3_aa: CALGTSEFYEQYF
v_call: TRBV19; clone_size: -; d_call: -; j_call: TRBJ2-7; cdr3_nt: TGTGCCAGTAGTATAGAAGACAGAAACTACGAGCAGTACTTC; cdr3_aa: CASSIEDRNYEQYF
v_call: TRBV5-6; clone_size: -; d_call: -; j_call: TRBJ1-1; cdr3_nt: TGTGCCAGCAGCGTATTAGACAGGAACGCTTTCTTT; cdr3_aa: CASSVLDRNAFF
v_call: TRBV30; clone_size: -; d_call: -; j_call: TRBJ2-1; cdr3_nt: TGTGCCTGGAGTAGACAGAATTACAATGAGCAGTTCTTC; cdr3_aa: CAWSRQNYNEQFF
v_call: TRBV25-1; clone_size: -; d_call: TRBD1; j_call: TRBJ1-1; cdr3_nt: TGTGCCAGCAGTGGTGACAGGGGGCGAACTGAAGCTTTCTTT; cdr3_aa: CASSGDRGRTEAFF
v_call: TRBV30; clone_size: -; d_call: TRBD1; j_call: TRBJ2-7; cdr3_nt: TGTGCCTGGAGTCCATCGACAGGGATGCTGACCTACGAGCAGTACTTC; cdr3_aa: CAWSPSTGMLTYEQYF
v_call: TRBV6-1; clone_size: -; d_call: -; j_call: TRBJ1-4; cdr3_nt: TGTGCCAGCAGTGGAAAGCGGGGCGCCCAAGAAAAACTGTTTTTT; cdr3_aa: CASSGKRGAQEKLFF
v_call: TRBV15; clone_size: -; d_call: -; j_call: TRBJ1-1; cdr3_nt: TGTGCCACCAGCGGAGACTCGGGGGGGAACACTGAAGCTTTCTTT; cdr3_aa: CATSGDSGGNTEAFF
v_call: TRBV29-1; clone_size: -; d_call: -; j_call: TRBJ2-5; cdr3_nt: TGCAGCGTTCTAAATATTCAAGAGACCCAGTACTTC; cdr3_aa: CSVLNIQETQYF
v_call: TRBV9; clone_size: -; d_call: TRBD1; j_call: TRBJ1-1; cdr3_nt: TGTGCCAGCAGCGTCCGCGGACAGGGGGCTGAGGCTTTCTTT; cdr3_aa: CASSVRGQGAEAFF
v_call: TRBV6-4; clone_size: -; d_call: -; j_call: TRBJ2-1; cdr3_nt: TGTGCCAGCAGTGACTCGGCGGGAAGCTACAATGAGCAGTTCTTC; cdr3_aa: CASSDSAGSYNEQFF
v_call: TRBV6-6; clone_size: -; d_call: -; j_call: TRBJ2-5; cdr3_nt: TGTGCCAGCAGTAACCCGCCGGGGGAGACCCAGTACTTC; cdr3_aa: CASSNPPGETQYF
v_call: TRBV6-1; clone_size: -; d_call: -; j_call: TRBJ2-1; cdr3_nt: TGTGCCAGCAGTGGTCCCAGCTCCTACAATGAGCAGTTCTTC; cdr3_aa: CASSGPSSYNEQFF
v_call: TRBV10-3; clone_size: once; d_call: -; j_call: TRBJ2-7; cdr3_nt: TGTGCCATCAGACCCACGGGAAGGGCCTACGAGCAGTACTTC; cdr3_aa: CAIRPTGRAYEQYF
v_call: TRBV7-3; clone_size: -; d_call: -; j_call: TRBJ2-5; cdr3_nt: TGTGCCAGCAGCTTAGGGTCGGAGTACCAAGAGACCCAGTACTTC; cdr3_aa: CASSLGSEYQETQYF
v_call: TRBV6-5; clone_size: -; d_call: TRBD1; j_call: TRBJ2-5; cdr3_nt: TGTGCCAGCACCCCCACGACAGGGTCCCAAGAGACCCAGTACTTC; cdr3_aa: CASTPTTGSQETQYF
v_call: TRBV2; clone_size: -; d_call: -; j_call: TRBJ2-3; cdr3_nt: TGTGCCAGCAGTGATCTTCTAGGCTTGTCCTCTGGAGATACGCAGTATTTT; cdr3_aa: CASSDLLGLSSGDTQYF